In this sample, the clone carrying this T cell receptor (beta chain) turned up many times. No antigen is known for it. Those patients picked for sequencing had displayed CD8+CD57+ cell expansion on flow cytometry. Every patient had severe acquired aplastic anemia. Researchers used genomic DNA as the template to profile TCR beta VDJ and CDR3. MiXCR was run by TCRdb on the reads, yielding one entry per CDR3 protein. The repertoire includes over 150,000 distinct CDR3 sequences, 63% of them detected once, and about 39% sits in the top ten. The CDR3 has 17 residues. Looked up from germline, CDR1 is SGHVS and CDR2 is FNYEAQ. Trimming left V 3 bases short and J 0 bases short, with 16 bases between. This sample is drawn from a study of CD8+CD57+ T cells in acquired aplastic anemia. Broader study findings: Simpson's diversity of CD8+ cells was not significantly different in patients compared with controls.

This TCR derives from a human donor with aplastic anemia. The sample comprised sorted CD4+, CD8+, or CD8+CD57+ T cells (not recorded which) from PBMCs. The chain uses TRBV7-6 and TRBJ2-3; perhaps TRBD2 as D (7 bases). This chain's CDR3 is CASSFRGGFSSTDTQYF. DNA of the CDR3: TGTGCCAGCAGCTTTAGGGGGGGCTTCAGTAGCACAGATACGCAGTATTTT.